These 10 T cell receptor beta chains were all obtained from the same sample, sequenced in a study of spatial heterogeneity in lung cancer. This sample's time point: blood at routine non-recurrence follow-up after resection. From tumor, nontumor lung or frozen PBMC, whole RNA was taken unsorted for sequencing. In TCRdb, the 5' RACE reads were re-called with MiXCR into one record per CDR3 protein. The data show about 120,000 distinct CDR3 sequences, 12% seen once. This material consisted of PBMCs, taken at follow-up. These receptor sequences come from a male donor with early-stage non-small cell lung cancer.

This clonotype was observed many times. The CDR3 protein is CSVEAGGKNEQFF. The CDR3 coding sequence is TGCAGCGTTGAAGCGGGGGGTAAGAATGAGCAGTTCTTC. The genes are TRBV29-1 and TRBJ2-1; 7 positions agree with TRBD2. This CDR3 comprises 13 residues. Germline lookup yields CDR1 SQVTM and CDR2 ANQGSEA. Trimming at V came to 1 base and at J to 7 bases, leaving 4 bases not matched to a gene.

This clonotype was observed many times. V and J are TRBV25-1 and TRBJ2-7; D ambiguous. The germline V and J ends were trimmed by 8 bases and 0 bases, with 11 bases remaining between them. The CDR3 spans 13 residues. Germline lookup yields CDR1 MGHDK and CDR2 SYGVNS. CDR3 DNA sequence: TGTGCCAGCTCGTGGGCGAACTCCTACGAGCAGTACTTC. It translates to CASSWANSYEQYF.

The chain carries TRBV2 and TRBJ1-1; D gene uncertain. V was clipped by 6 bases and J by 1 base, with 9 bases between them. The CDR3 sequence is 13 residues long. Looked up from germline, CDR1 is SNHLY and CDR2 is FYNNEI. The CDR3 protein is CASRPTENTEAFF. CDR3 nucleotide sequence: TGTGCCAGCAGGCCCACTGAGAACACTGAAGCTTTCTTT.

This clonotype was seen a handful of times. This sequence joins TRBV5-1 and TRBJ2-5, with D perhaps matching TRBD2 (5 bases). Per the germline V gene, CDR1 is SGHRS and CDR2 is YFSETQ. Between the trimmed V and J ends, which lost 0 bases and 2 bases, there was a span of 8 bases. The CDR3 is 14 amino acids. This chain's CDR3 is CASSLVSGQETQYF. The CDR3 DNA follows: TGCGCCAGCAGCTTGGTGTCGGGGCAAGAGACCCAGTACTTC.

Many counts were recorded for this clonotype. This rearrangement joins TRBV11-1 to TRBJ1-1; possible D gene TRBD1, 6 bases. CDR1 and CDR2 (germline): SGHAT, FQDESV (reference sequence). Between the trimmed V and J ends, which lost 1 base and 2 bases, there was a span of 8 bases. The CDR3 loop spans 14 amino acids. CDR3: CASSLEGDNTEAFF. Here the CDR3 DNA reads TGTGCCAGCAGCTTAGAGGGGGATAACACTGAAGCTTTCTTT.

This clonotype was recorded many times. The chain joins TRBV7-9 to TRBJ1-4; D possibly corresponds to TRBD1 (5 bases). The CDR3 is 18 residues long. CDR1 is SEHNR, CDR2 FQNEAQ, per germline (reference sequence). Between the trimmed V and J ends, which lost 1 base and 8 bases, there was a span of 23 bases. Here the CDR3 DNA reads TGTGCCAGCAGCTTAGGTCGACCGGGGCGCGGACTAGAAGAAAAACTGTTTTTT. It yields the protein CASSLGRPGRGLEEKLFF.

The chain recombines TRBV11-2 with TRBJ2-4, with a tentative D call TRBD1 (5 bases). Germline lookup yields CDR1 SGHAT and CDR2 FQNNGV. Trimming took off 4 bases at V and 3 bases at J, with 16 bases between the two ends. The CDR3 has 16 residues. CDR3 sequence reads: CASSSYKTGVKNIQYF. The CDR3 nucleotides are TGTGCCAGCAGCTCCTATAAAACAGGAGTCAAAAACATTCAGTACTTC.

The chain combines TRBV5-1 with TRBJ2-5, with D perhaps TRBD2 (5 bases). Trimming removed 4 bases from V and 4 bases from J, with 17 bases in between. Germline assignment: CDR1 SGHRS and CDR2 YFSETQ. The CDR3 has 15 amino acids. CDR3 sequence reads: CASSRKGPSGETQYF. DNA for the CDR3: TGCGCCAGCAGCCGGAAGGGCCCGAGCGGAGAGACCCAGTACTTC.

This chain uses TRBV12-3 or TRBV12-4 with TRBJ1-2, with a possible D match to TRBD1 (6 bases). This CDR3 region has 13 residues. V was cut by 9 bases and J by 8 bases, with 19 bases left in between. The CDR3 nucleotides read TGTGCCAGTATAGGGGGAGTAGAGGTGGGCTACACCTTC. Translating it yields CASIGGVEVGYTF.

V is TRBV7-9 and J is TRBJ1-2; TRBD1 aligns across 7 bases. V was clipped by 5 bases and J by 4 bases; unmatched bases: 7. The CDR3 sequence is 14 residues long. Germline V lookup: CDR1 SEHNR, CDR2 FQNEAQ (reference sequence). This chain's CDR3 is CASSPTKGAYGYTF. The CDR3 DNA follows: TGTGCCAGCAGCCCTACCAAGGGGGCCTATGGCTACACCTTC.